Given below is one T cell receptor beta chain in context. Possible read error: a much larger clone is one base away. The data stem from a study of blood T cells in healthy people across ages. V dropped 7 bases and J dropped 7; count of bases not matched to a gene: 14. Germline values: CDR1 SGDLS, CDR2 YYNGEE. This CDR3 contains 14 residues. PCR was performed a second time for roughly 7 to 12 cycles using a sample-barcoded 5' primer and a J-beta primer mix. With 12 random nucleotides, a template-switch adaptor tagged each individual cDNA molecule. There were at least 2.5 million CDR3-containing paired-end reads obtained from each sample. Using its own MiXCR run on the 5' RACE reads, TCRdb lists one record per CDR3 protein. The table shows 700,000 to 850,000 distinct CDR3 sequences, with 40% to 65% occurring only once.

This clonotype originated in a man aged 80 or over in good health. The source material was blood. The chain combines TRBV9 with TRBJ2-7; the match to TRBD2 covers 7 bases. CDR3: CASSTGERDHEQYF. Here the CDR3 DNA reads TGTGCCAGCTCGACGGGGGAGCGGGACCATGAGCAGTACTTC.